The entry that follows covers one T cell receptor beta chain sequence. These data belong to a study of T cell repertoires in ileal Crohn's disease. Study-wide background: All patients had surgery for stricturing (around 61%) or penetrating (around 40%) disease.

Method: immunoSEQ multiplex PCR; TCRdb's copy keeps in-frame clones and lacks some. The table lists 2,300 or so clones, around four fifths of them singletons. V shed 5 bases and J 13 bases; nucleotides not matched to a gene: 8. The CDR3 sequence is 12 residues long. Germline V CDR1 and CDR2: SGHVS, FNYEAQ. Input material: ileal tissue. The TCR sequence derives from an adult with Crohn's disease. The V and J genes are TRBV7-6 and TRBJ2-7, with TRBD1 identical over 10 bases. CDR3 DNA: TGTGCCAGCAGCCCGGGGGACAGGGGCTTCTACTTC. This sequence encodes CASSPGDRGFYF.